The entry below gives a single T cell receptor beta chain sequence along with its context. V was pared by 0 bases and J by 7 bases, with 9 bases of the junction left unmatched. Germline CDR1 reads MNHEY; CDR2 reads SMNVEV (reference sequence). This CDR3 spans 16 amino acids. This record belongs to a study of cytomegalovirus exposure and HLA in healthy donors. The PCR was carried out with 60 Vbeta primers and 13 Jbeta primers. Profiling relied on immunoSEQ multiplex PCR, and the TCRdb table lists in-frame clones only, not all of them. The data contain 150,000 to 200,000 clones, roughly 83% of them singletons.

This receptor was taken from a boy younger than 18 in good health and CMV-seronegative. Specimen: PBMCs. This sequence joins TRBV27 and TRBJ2-5, with 9 bases identical to TRBD2. The CDR3 DNA reads TGTGCCAGCAGTTTATCGCGGGGCGGGAGGGTAGGGACCCAGTACTTC. Its translation is CASSLSRGGRVGTQYF.